Listed here is a single TCR beta chain. The template for TCR beta VDJ and CDR3 sequence profiling was genomic DNA. From the reads, TCRdb called clonotypes with MiXCR, one entry per CDR3 protein. The sample consists of approximately 470,000 distinct CDR3 sequences, about a third of them appearing once. Previously, flow cytometry had revealed CD8+CD57+ cell expansion in the patients chosen for sequencing. These data come from a study of CD8+CD57+ T cells in acquired aplastic anemia. V gave up 5 bases and J gave up 13 bases; unmatched junction bases: 4. Germline V lookup: CDR1 SGHVS, CDR2 FNYEAQ. This CDR3 spans 11 amino acids.

The TCR comes from a human donor with aplastic anemia. The rearrangement uses TRBV7-6 and TRBJ2-7; TRBD1 aligns across 11 bases. Sample: sorted CD4+, CD8+, or CD8+CD57+ T cells (not recorded which) from PBMCs. CDR3 DNA sequence: TGTGCCAGCAGCAGGACAGGGGGCAGCTACTTC. Protein sequence: CASSRTGGSYF.